A single sample gave rise to the 12 T cell receptor beta chains below, sequenced in a study of blood T cell repertoires in COVID-19. Measured with immunoSEQ multiplex PCR; TCRdb has only the in-frame clones, and not every one. The data hold roughly 140,000 clones, with approximately 79% observed a single time. Sequenced material: PBMCs or T cells enriched from blood (not recorded which). The source of these receptors is a man aged 50-59 years who had recovered from COVID-19.

CDR3 amino acids: CASSFRGLKETQYF. The DNA for the CDR3 is TGTGCCAGCAGCTTTCGGGGTTTGAAAGAGACCCAGTACTTC. The genes are TRBV11-3 and TRBJ2-5, with D maybe TRBD2 (5 bases). The CDR3 spans 14 residues. V lost 3 bases and J lost 3, with 11 bases in between. Germline V CDR1 and CDR2: SGHNT, YENEEA.

Note on this clone: Because it lacks the conserved phenylalanine or tryptophan at the end, this CDR3 is likely a read error. Because the CDR3's place on the DNA is in doubt, the DNA is left out and the CDR3 is given as listed by TCRdb. The V gene is TRBV14, the J gene TRBJ1-1. Germline V gene data show CDR1 as SGHDN and CDR2 as FVKESK. The CDR3 length equals 12 residues, ends included. The CDR3 protein is CASSQAIKAPPG.

V gene TRBV18 combines with J gene TRBJ1-1; D call uncertain. The CDR3 runs to 13 residues. Trimming left V 2 bases short and J 5 bases short, with 9 bases between. The germline V gene encodes CDR1 KGHSH and CDR2 LQKENI. In DNA form, the CDR3 reads TGTGCCAGCTCACCAATTCAGGTTACTGAAGCTTTCTTT. It specifies CASSPIQVTEAFF.

V and J are TRBV7-2 and TRBJ1-3; 9 bases are a match to TRBD1. Germline V CDR1 and CDR2: SGHTA, FQGNSA. The V segment lost 5 bases and the J segment 0 bases; nucleotides outside the gene matches: 8. The CDR3 spans 17 residues. The CDR3 spells CASSRTGTGNSGNTIYF. The CDR3 DNA sequence: TGTGCCAGCAGCAGAACCGGGACAGGGAACTCTGGAAACACCATATATTTT.

The gene calls are TRBV6-2 or TRBV6-3 and TRBJ2-7, with D possibly being TRBD1 (6 bases). The V gene lost 2 bases and the J gene lost 7 bases, with 18 bases spanning the gap. The CDR3 loop spans 15 amino acids. CDR1 is MNHEY and CDR2 is SVGEGT in the germline V gene. The CDR3 nucleotides are TGTGCCAGCAGTTACCCCGACAGGAAGGTTTCAGAGCAGTACTTC. This gives the protein CASSYPDRKVSEQYF.

This chain joins TRBV6-5 and TRBJ1-2; 8 bases are shared with TRBD1. CDR3 length: 13 residues. V was clipped by 5 bases and J by 2 bases; unmatched bases: 1. The germline CDR1 and CDR2 sequences are MNHEY and SVGAGI. DNA of the CDR3: TGTGCCAGCAGTAGGACAGGGAACTATGGCTACACCTTC. Its protein product is CASSRTGNYGYTF.

The J gene is TRBJ1-2, the V gene TRBV7-9; 7 nucleotides match TRBD1. The CDR3 is made up of 16 amino acids. Germline V gene lookup returns CDR1 SEHNR and CDR2 FQNEAQ (reference sequence). Trimming at V came to 5 bases and at J to 4 bases, leaving 13 bases not matched to a gene. Here the CDR3 DNA reads TGTGCCAGCAGCCCAGGGACAGCTATTCGGGGCTATGGCTACACCTTC. As protein: CASSPGTAIRGYGYTF.

CDR3 residues: CASTQPTGNIEDTEAFF. CDR3 in DNA: TGTGCCAGTACTCAACCGACAGGGAACATTGAAGACACTGAAGCTTTCTTT. This rearrangement joins TRBV19 to TRBJ1-1, with 7 bases fitting TRBD1. CDR1 and CDR2 (germline): LNHDA, SQIVND (reference sequence). The ends lost 7 bases at V and 3 bases at J; junction bases unmatched: 17. CDR3 length: 17 residues.

The DNA for the CDR3 is TGTGCCAGCAGCCTAGACAGGGGGGGCACTGAAGCTTTCTTT. Protein sequence: CASSLDRGGTEAFF. V usage is TRBV16 and J usage is TRBJ1-1; 9 bases line up with TRBD1. V lost 4 bases to trimming and J lost 4 bases; unmatched junction nucleotides: 4. CDR3 length: 14 amino acids. Germline V CDR1 and CDR2: KGHSY, FQNENV.

J is TRBJ1-1 and V is TRBV5-1, with a possible D match to TRBD1 (5 bases). Germline V lookup: CDR1 SGHRS, CDR2 YFSETQ. This CDR3 is 17 amino acids long. Trimming left V 1 base short and J 3 bases short, with 19 bases between. The CDR3 DNA follows: TGCGCCAGCAGCTTGATGGAGTTCCGGGCGGGGGACACTGAAGCTTTCTTT. Translating it yields CASSLMEFRAGDTEAFF.

V gene TRBV10-3 combines with J gene TRBJ2-3, with unresolved D. Deletions cut 4 bases from V and 0 bases from J, with 11 bases between. CDR1 is ENHRY, CDR2 SYGVKD, per germline. The CDR3 loop spans 15 amino acids. The CDR3 sequence is CAISGRLTSTDTQYF. The CDR3 DNA reads as TGTGCCATCAGTGGTCGACTGACTAGCACAGATACGCAGTATTTT.

In this sample, this clone turned up a few times. V and J are TRBV7-8 and TRBJ1-2; TRBD1 matches 7 bases. Germline CDR1 and CDR2: SGHVS and FQNEAQ. V shed 5 bases, J shed 8 bases, and the junction held 14 bases outside the gene matches. The CDR3 contains 15 residues. The CDR3 protein is CASSHGRRQGGGYTF. DNA of the CDR3: TGTGCCAGCAGCCACGGACGACGACAGGGAGGAGGCTACACCTTC.